This TCR beta chain was found in a study of T cell repertoires in ileal Crohn's disease. Overall study results and limits: Within the first postoperative year, endoscopy came at median roughly seven months.

Trimming left V 1 base short and J 1 base short, with 7 bases between. This CDR3 has 15 residues. The germline V gene has CDR1 KGHSY and CDR2 FQNENV. The time point here: neoterminal ileum biopsy at postoperative endoscopy, about 6 months after surgery. Generated by immunoSEQ multiplex PCR, the TCRdb table keeps only in-frame clones and is missing some. This table has about 11,000 clones, over 60% appearing once. With regard to this clone: What it binds is unknown.

This TCR was recovered from an adult with Crohn's disease. Sequencing was carried out using ileal tissue. The chain is built from TRBV16 and TRBJ1-4; no clear D. The CDR3 sequence: CASSQFAGTNEKLFF. In DNA, the CDR3 is TGTGCCAGCAGCCAATTCGCAGGAACTAATGAAAAACTGTTTTTT.